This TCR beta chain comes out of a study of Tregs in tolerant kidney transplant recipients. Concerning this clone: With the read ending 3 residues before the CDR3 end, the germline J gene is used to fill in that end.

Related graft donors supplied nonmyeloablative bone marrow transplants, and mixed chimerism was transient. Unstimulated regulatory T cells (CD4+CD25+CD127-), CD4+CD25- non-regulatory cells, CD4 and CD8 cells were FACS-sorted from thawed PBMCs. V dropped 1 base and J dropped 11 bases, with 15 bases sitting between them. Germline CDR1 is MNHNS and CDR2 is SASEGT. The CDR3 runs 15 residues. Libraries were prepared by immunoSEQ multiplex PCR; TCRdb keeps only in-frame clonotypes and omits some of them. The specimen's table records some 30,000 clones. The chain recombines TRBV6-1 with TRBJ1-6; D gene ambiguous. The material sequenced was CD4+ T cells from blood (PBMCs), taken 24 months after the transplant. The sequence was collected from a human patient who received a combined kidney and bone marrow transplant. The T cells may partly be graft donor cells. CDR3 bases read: TGTGCCAGCAGTGAAGGGGCCAGATATTCGCCACCC. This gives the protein CASSEGARYSPP. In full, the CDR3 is CASSEGARYSPPLHF.